This T cell receptor beta chain stems from a study of T cells in localized non-small cell lung cancer (dated by TCRdb to 2020 to 2021). General notes on the study: The study analyzed T cell repertoires of 236 early-stage NSCLC patients, comparing tumors and uninvolved tumor-adjacent lungs. The cohort consisted of roughly 240 treatment-naive NSCLC patients whose localized lung tumors had been resected. NSCLC patients had a mean age of approximately 66 years, and about 140 were male and over 85 female. Broad study findings and their caveats: Because the study design was exploratory, TCR variables were selected using unadjusted p-values without false-discovery rate correction. Because multi-region tumor sequencing was not performed, intratumor heterogeneity could not be ruled out. A median of approximately 50 of the top 100 tumor clones turned up in the paired uninvolved adjacent lung, and 25 to 35 of those clones also ranked among the top 100 of that same adjacent lung. Longer overall survival was associated with higher blood T cell density, whereas shorter survival was associated with higher adjacent-lung clonality. Uninvolved tumor-adjacent lung showed the highest T cell clonality, higher than tumor, which suggests more focused antigenic responses in the adjacent lung.

CDR1 SNHLY and CDR2 FYNNEI were looked up in the germline V gene. There are 15 amino acids in the CDR3, from cysteine to phenylalanine inclusive. Only the CDR3 region is kept as DNA, spanning 45 bases read in frame from base 1. V is pruned by 1 base and J by 3 bases, leaving 3 bases of the junction without a gene match. TCR beta CDR3 regions were sequenced from DNA using the immunoSEQ Assay. The published analysis was carried out like this. To compute T cell density, TCR beta template counts were normalized to usable DNA, which was estimated by amplifying housekeeping genes. Richness was estimated using the preseqR package, with extrapolation to 400,000 templates for PBMC samples and to 120,000 templates for tissue samples. Clonality was calculated as one minus Pielou's evenness. Tissue-enriched TCRs were identified through differential abundance testing performed on productive amino-acid clonotypes, with a minimum total count of 5 and an alpha of 0.1. The Jaccard Index and the Morisita Overlap Index were used to measure how much the repertoires overlapped between compartments. GLIPH grouped TCR beta CDR3s together with public tetramer-defined viral CDR3s, and a viral motif had to include at least three viral sequences and also show V-gene enrichment. Not all clones reach the TCRdb copy of this immuneACCESS table, which keeps in-frame sequences only. Checked studies attribute under half of the gap to unresolved V genes and leave the rest unexplained. Clone size and the V and J calls come from that table; the DNA yielded D and trimming. Across this sample there are around 64,000 clones, with about nine tenths seen only once. Just under 20% of the sample belongs to the ten largest clones.

At diagnosis, tumor, uninvolved tumor-adjacent lung and peripheral blood were collected and then preserved as a mix of FFPE and fresh-frozen material. For TCR repertoire profiling, blood samples were analyzed in the form of peripheral blood mononuclear cells. As regards this clone: This receptor's antigen is unknown. The record has no base qualities; no much larger clone is one base away.

Material: peripheral blood, obtained before any cancer treatment. The clonotype comes from a man aged 40 to 75 with stage I lung adenocarcinoma. The chain employs TRBV2 and TRBJ2-3, with 8 junctional bases fitting TRBD1. The DNA reads as follows: TGTGCCAGCAGTGAAGGGACAGGGATTACAGATACGCAGTATTTT. Its protein reads: CASSEGTGITDTQYF. The CDR3 plus the reference TRBV2 and TRBJ2-3 genes for the other parts give the full variable domain: EPEVTQTPSHQVTQMGQEVILRCVPISNHLYFYWYRQILGQKVEFLVSFYNNEISEKSEIFDDQFSVERPDGSNFTLKIRSTKLEDSAMYFCASSEGTGITDTQYFGPGTRLTVL.